This TCR beta chain was observed in a study of somatic mutations in cytotoxic T cells in rheumatoid arthritis. Study outcomes and limitations: A finding that went unadjusted for multiple comparisons was the slight underrepresentation of TRBV07 in rheumatoid arthritis patients.

Regarding this clone: Its antigen is as yet unknown.

Produced via immunoSEQ multiplex PCR; TCRdb's table is partial and in-frame only. The sample has roughly 11,000 clones, roughly 70% seen once. The germline V and J ends were trimmed by 0 bases and 2 bases, with 14 bases remaining between them. Germline values: CDR1 LGHNA, CDR2 YSLEER. The CDR3 has 17 residues. Flow cytometry was used to check the purity of CD4+ and CD8+ cells, which had been isolated by positive magnetic bead selection. The sequencing sample was made of CD8+ T cells sorted from blood. This chain joins TRBV4-3 and TRBJ2-1, with a tentative D call TRBD2 (5 bases). This TCR was sampled from a woman in her 40s in good health. As DNA, the CDR3 is TGCGCCAGCAGCCAAGATCTCGGGGTAGGTGCCTACAATGAGCAGTTCTTC. Protein sequence: CASSQDLGVGAYNEQFF.